This TCR beta chain comes out of a study of cytomegalovirus exposure and HLA in healthy donors. The overall study: Drawn from HLA-typed donors, tens of millions of unique TCRs were held in an early data release. Study conclusions and caveats: Among the CMV-associated chains, three were confirmed in vitro as specific for CMV antigens. V- and J-gene trimming of TCR beta was linked (in a later analysis) to a missense DCLRE1C variant.

To note about this clone: Antigen unknown.

The CDR3 runs to 14 residues. Germline CDR1 KGHSH, CDR2 LQKENI. Germline trimming cut 6 bases from V and 6 bases from J; bases unmatched to any gene: 9. PCR was performed using 60 Vbeta and 13 Jbeta primers. Only in-frame clones appear in the TCRdb table, and some are missing; sequencing was by immunoSEQ multiplex PCR. The sample carries about 110,000 clones, roughly 80% recorded once. The V gene is TRBV18, the J gene TRBJ2-7; 9 nucleotides match TRBD1. The specimen sequenced was PBMCs. The source is a woman aged 30 to 39 in good health and CMV-seronegative. The CDR3 protein is CASSPGQGIGEQYF. In nucleotides, the CDR3 is TGTGCCAGCTCGCCCGGACAGGGGATCGGCGAGCAGTACTTC.